This T cell receptor (beta chain) came from a study of blood T cell repertoires in COVID-19. Study as a whole: Specimens from acute and convalescent COVID-19 originated in the United States, Italy and Spain.

Profiled with immunoSEQ multiplex PCR; TCRdb holds only in-frame clones, not every one. Here the sample spans some 380,000 clones, about 90% being singletons. In terms of age and location, participants ranged from about 18 to 95 years and lived in under 30 US areas. CDR3 length equals 17 residues. V was clipped by 0 bases and J by 2 bases; unmatched bases: 8. Germline V gene lookup returns CDR1 LGHDT and CDR2 YNNKEL (reference sequence). The sequenced material came from PBMCs or T cells enriched from blood (not recorded which). V is TRBV3-1 (or the pseudogene TRBV3-2) and J is TRBJ2-5; TRBD2 matches 8 bases. The sequence was collected from a young man who had recovered from COVID-19. CDR3 bases: TGTGCCAGCAGCCAAGACCGCGGGGGGCCGATTCAAGAGACCCAGTACTTC. Amino acids: CASSQDRGGPIQETQYF.